The rows below give T cell receptor beta chains drawn from one sample of a study of T-cell memory formation after mild COVID-19. TCRdb fed the 5' RACE reads into MiXCR, producing one record per CDR3 protein. The sample shows 300,000 to 400,000 distinct CDR3 sequences, under 15% of them seen only once. Sequenced: PBMCs or a T cell subset sorted from them (not recorded which). All receptors come from a man aged 18 to 29 who had mild COVID-19 (a few samples of this study predate the infection). Cell type and time point are not known. The CDR3 runs from the conserved cysteine through the conserved F or W. D genes are given only for firm matches. Size values are once, few and many counts, or a class for expanded clones, and some rows have none.

J: TRBJ1-5
size: few
V: TRBV7-9
D: TRBD1
DNA: TGTGCCAGCAGCTTCCAGGGGGATAGCAATCAGCCCCAGCATTTT
CDR3: CASSFQGDSNQPQHF

J: TRBJ2-3
size: .
V: TRBV5-5
D: .
DNA: TGTGCCAGCAACCCGTCCTTAGTAGATACGCAGTATTTT
CDR3: CASNPSLVDTQYF

J: TRBJ2-4
size: few
V: TRBV7-9
D: .
DNA: TGTGCCAGCAGCTTAGGTTCCAGGGAATGGGACATTCAGTACTTC
CDR3: CASSLGSREWDIQYF

J: TRBJ2-7
size: .
V: TRBV9
D: .
DNA: TGTGCCAGCAGCGTAGGGGCAGGGAGCTCCTACGAGCAGTACTTC
CDR3: CASSVGAGSSYEQYF

J: TRBJ1-2
size: .
V: TRBV12-3/TRBV12-4
D: .
DNA: TGTGCCAGCAGTTTGCGAGGGTTTCGTGGCTACACCTTC
CDR3: CASSLRGFRGYTF

J: TRBJ2-3
size: .
V: TRBV24-1
D: .
DNA: TGTGCCACCAGTGAGCCGAGTATCACAGATACGCAGTATTTT
CDR3: CATSEPSITDTQYF

J: TRBJ2-7
size: .
V: TRBV6-6
D: .
DNA: TGTGCCAGCCGGGAAAATGTCGGAGAGCAGTACTTC
CDR3: CASRENVGEQYF

J: TRBJ2-6
size: .
V: TRBV5-1
D: .
DNA: TGCGCCAGCAGCACGGACAAGGGTTACGTCCTGACTTTC
CDR3: CASSTDKGYVLTF

J: TRBJ1-2
size: few
V: TRBV9
D: .
DNA: TGTGCCAGCAGCCCATCGGAGACTCCGGACACCTTC
CDR3: CASSPSETPDTF

J: TRBJ2-2
size: .
V: TRBV9
D: TRBD1
DNA: TGTGCCAGCAGCCGTACAGGGGTTAGCACCGGGGAGCTGTTTTTT
CDR3: CASSRTGVSTGELFF

J: TRBJ2-2
size: .
V: TRBV27
D: .
DNA: TGTGCCAGCAGTTTATCGGGGGCTACTAGCGCTAACACCGGGGAGCTGTTTTTT
CDR3: CASSLSGATSANTGELFF

J: TRBJ2-1
size: few
V: TRBV4-2
D: .
DNA: TGTGCCAGCAGCCGCGTGGATGAGCAGTTCTTC
CDR3: CASSRVDEQFF

J: TRBJ2-2
size: few
V: TRBV29-1
D: .
DNA: TGCAGCGGAGGGCTCGTGGACACCGGGGAGCTGTTTTTT
CDR3: CSGGLVDTGELFF

J: TRBJ2-1
size: .
V: TRBV7-8
D: .
DNA: TGTGCCAGCAGCCCCCTAGCGCCAGCCCCCAATGTGCAGTTCTTC
CDR3: CASSPLAPAPNVQFF

J: TRBJ1-4
size: few
V: TRBV5-5
D: .
DNA: TGTGCCAGCACCGAGGGGCTGACTAATGAAAAACTGTTTTTT
CDR3: CASTEGLTNEKLFF

J: TRBJ2-7
size: few
V: TRBV4-3
D: .
DNA: TGCGCCAGCAGCCTACTCCTAGCCGGCGAGCAGTACTTC
CDR3: CASSLLLAGEQYF

J: TRBJ2-7
size: few
V: TRBV6-6
D: .
DNA: TGTGCCAGCAGCCACGGGTACTCCTACGAGCAGTACTTC
CDR3: CASSHGYSYEQYF

J: TRBJ2-4
size: .
V: TRBV20-1
D: .
DNA: TGCAGTGCTAGAGCCCCGGTAGTGCTGCAGCAGTACTTC
CDR3: CSARAPVVLQQYF

J: TRBJ2-7
size: .
V: TRBV3-1
D: .
DNA: TGTGCCAGCAGCCGGGCATACGGCGGTGACTACGAGCAGTACTTC
CDR3: CASSRAYGGDYEQYF

J: TRBJ2-3
size: many
V: TRBV6-2/TRBV6-3
D: TRBD2
DNA: TGTGCCAGCAGTTACGATCCGGGACTAGGCACAGATACGCAGTATTTT
CDR3: CASSYDPGLGTDTQYF

J: TRBJ2-5
size: .
V: TRBV7-2
D: TRBD2
DNA: TGTGCCAGCAGCCCGCATCCAGCGGGGGGGGGACAAGAGACCCAGTACTTC
CDR3: CASSPHPAGGGQETQYF

J: TRBJ1-4
size: few
V: TRBV7-2
D: .
DNA: TGTGCCAGCAGCTTGGGGGGTGCCATGGAGGAAAAACTGTTTTTT
CDR3: CASSLGGAMEEKLFF

J: TRBJ2-3
size: .
V: TRBV6-5
D: .
DNA: TGTGCCAGTATGTCGTGGGGGGAGGCAGATACGCAGTATTTT
CDR3: CASMSWGEADTQYF

J: TRBJ1-5
size: .
V: TRBV6-5
D: .
DNA: TGTGCCAGCAGTAGGACAGTGCCTTCCGGTAGTCAGCCCCAGCATTTT
CDR3: CASSRTVPSGSQPQHF

J: TRBJ2-5
size: .
V: TRBV6-2/TRBV6-3
D: .
DNA: TGTGCCAGCCGCCTGATGTTGGGGACCCAGTACTTC
CDR3: CASRLMLGTQYF

J: TRBJ2-3
size: .
V: TRBV29-1
D: TRBD2
DNA: TGCAGCGTTGAAGATCGGGCGGGAGCAGATACGCAGTATTTT
CDR3: CSVEDRAGADTQYF

J: TRBJ2-1
size: .
V: TRBV15
D: .
DNA: TGTGCCACCAGCAGTTCAAGGAGTGAGCAGTTCTTC
CDR3: CATSSSRSEQFF

J: TRBJ1-1
size: few
V: TRBV11-2
D: TRBD1
DNA: TGTGCCAGCAGCCTCATATGGTCGGACAGGGGCGACATGAACACTGAAGCTTTCTTT
CDR3: CASSLIWSDRGDMNTEAFF

J: TRBJ1-1
size: few
V: TRBV7-2
D: .
DNA: TGTGCCAGCAGCTCCGACAGCACCTACACTGAAGCTTTCTTT
CDR3: CASSSDSTYTEAFF

J: TRBJ2-3
size: .
V: TRBV7-9
D: TRBD1
DNA: TGTGCCAGCAGAATCGGACAGGTGGACACAGATACGCAGTATTTT
CDR3: CASRIGQVDTDTQYF

J: TRBJ2-6
size: few
V: TRBV12-3/TRBV12-4
D: .
DNA: TGTGCCAGCAGTTTAAGCGACGGGGCCAACGTCCTGACTTTC
CDR3: CASSLSDGANVLTF

J: TRBJ1-1
size: .
V: TRBV28
D: .
DNA: TGTGCCAGCAGTCCCCCGCTTAGGAGAGCTTTCTTT
CDR3: CASSPPLRRAFF

J: TRBJ1-3
size: few
V: TRBV25-1
D: .
DNA: TGTGCCAGCAGTGAGGGCTGGGAGAGGACTGGAAACACCATATATTTT
CDR3: CASSEGWERTGNTIYF

J: TRBJ1-5
size: .
V: TRBV12-3/TRBV12-4
D: .
DNA: TGTGCCAGCAGTCGGACGGCCTATAGCAATCAGCCCCAGCATTTT
CDR3: CASSRTAYSNQPQHF

J: TRBJ2-3
size: few
V: TRBV7-2
D: .
DNA: TGTGCCAGCAGCTTATTGGGGGTCCCAGATACGCAGTATTTT
CDR3: CASSLLGVPDTQYF

J: TRBJ2-5
size: few
V: TRBV7-2
D: .
DNA: TGTGCCAGCAGCTTACCTAGGGGAGGGGGCTGGGGGGCAGAGACCCAGTACTTC
CDR3: CASSLPRGGGWGAETQYF

J: TRBJ2-3
size: few
V: TRBV5-5
D: .
DNA: TGTGCCAGCAGCCTCCGCGGGGCCCTCACAGATACGCAGTATTTT
CDR3: CASSLRGALTDTQYF